This TCR beta chain stems from a study of cytomegalovirus exposure and HLA in healthy donors. Whole-study findings and limits: By HLA locus, TCR association rates varied in a later analysis, with DRB1 showing the most and HLA-C the fewest. TRBV6-2, TRBV6-3 and some other V segments were excluded as indistinguishable.

Note on this clone: Its antigen is not identified.

Amplification used 60 Vbeta primers and 13 Jbeta primers. TCRdb's table, derived via immunoSEQ multiplex PCR, lists solely in-frame clones and lacks some. Altogether fewer than 150,000 clones are present, 60% to 80% being singletons, with the ten largest covering around 4.9%. This CDR3 has 14 residues. Germline-derived CDR1 and CDR2 are SGHNT and YYREEE (reference sequence). V was shortened by 5 bases and J by 3 bases, with 14 bases between the two germline ends. The rearrangement uses TRBV5-4 and TRBJ1-1; maybe TRBD1 (5 bases). This TCR was recovered from a male donor in good health and CMV-seronegative. The specimen was PBMCs. CDR3 protein: CASSSGLRDTEAFF. The CDR3 nucleotides read TGTGCCAGCAGTTCGGGACTCCGGGACACTGAAGCTTTCTTT. Supplemented by reference TRBV5-4 and TRBJ1-1, the full variable domain reads ETGVTQSPTHLIKTRGQQVTLRCSSQSGHNTVSWYQQALGQGPQFIFQYYREEENGRGNFPPRFSGLQFPNYSSELNVNALELDDSALYLCASSSGLRDTEAFFGQGTRLTVV.